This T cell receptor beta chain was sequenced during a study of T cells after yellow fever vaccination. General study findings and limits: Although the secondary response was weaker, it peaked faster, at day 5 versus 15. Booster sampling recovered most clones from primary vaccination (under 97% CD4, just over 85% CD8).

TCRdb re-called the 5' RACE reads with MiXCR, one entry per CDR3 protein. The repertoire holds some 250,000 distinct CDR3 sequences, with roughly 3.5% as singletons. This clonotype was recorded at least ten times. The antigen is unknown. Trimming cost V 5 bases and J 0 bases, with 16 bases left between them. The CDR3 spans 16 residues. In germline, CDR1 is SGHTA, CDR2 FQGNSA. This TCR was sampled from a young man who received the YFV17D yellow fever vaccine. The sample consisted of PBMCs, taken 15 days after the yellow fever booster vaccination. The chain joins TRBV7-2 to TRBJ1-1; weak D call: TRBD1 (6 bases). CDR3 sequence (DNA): TGTGCCAGCAGCGAAGAACAGGGCCCGTTGAACACTGAAGCTTTCTTT. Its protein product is CASSEEQGPLNTEAFF.